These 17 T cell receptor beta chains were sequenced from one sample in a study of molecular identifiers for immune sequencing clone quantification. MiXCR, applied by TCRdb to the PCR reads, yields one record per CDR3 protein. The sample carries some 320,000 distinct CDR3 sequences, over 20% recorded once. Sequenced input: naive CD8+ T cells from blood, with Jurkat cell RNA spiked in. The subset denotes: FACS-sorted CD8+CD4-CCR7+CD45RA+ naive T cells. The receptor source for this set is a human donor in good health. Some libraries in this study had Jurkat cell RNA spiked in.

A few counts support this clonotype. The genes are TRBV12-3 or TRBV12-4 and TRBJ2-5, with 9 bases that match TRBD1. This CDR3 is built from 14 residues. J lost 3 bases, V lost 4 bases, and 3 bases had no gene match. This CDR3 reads CASSYRGREETQYF. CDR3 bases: TGTGCCAGCAGTTACAGGGGGCGGGAAGAGACCCAGTACTTC.

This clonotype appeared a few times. The CDR3 loop is CASFSHNSGGNEQFF. The CDR3 DNA sequence: TGTGCCAGCTTTAGCCATAACTCAGGGGGGAATGAGCAGTTCTTC. The V call is TRBV28, the J call TRBJ2-1; possible D gene TRBD1, 7 bases. The V end lost 8 bases, the J end lost 7 bases, and 21 bases lay between the germline ends. CDR1 and CDR2 from the germline V gene are MDHEN and SYDVKM. The CDR3 loop spans 15 amino acids.

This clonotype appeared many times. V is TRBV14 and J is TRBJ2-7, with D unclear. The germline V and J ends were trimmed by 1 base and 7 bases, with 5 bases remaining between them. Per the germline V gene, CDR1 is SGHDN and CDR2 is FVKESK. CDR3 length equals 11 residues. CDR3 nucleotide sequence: TGTGCCAGCAGCCAAGGGATGGAGCAGTACTTC. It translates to CASSQGMEQYF.

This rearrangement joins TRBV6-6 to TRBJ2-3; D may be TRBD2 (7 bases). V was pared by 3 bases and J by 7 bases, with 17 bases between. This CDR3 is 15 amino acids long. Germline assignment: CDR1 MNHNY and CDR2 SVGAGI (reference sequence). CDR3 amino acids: CASSYEGGGRYTQYF. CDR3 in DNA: TGTGCCAGCAGTTATGAGGGGGGGGGCCGATATACGCAGTATTTT.

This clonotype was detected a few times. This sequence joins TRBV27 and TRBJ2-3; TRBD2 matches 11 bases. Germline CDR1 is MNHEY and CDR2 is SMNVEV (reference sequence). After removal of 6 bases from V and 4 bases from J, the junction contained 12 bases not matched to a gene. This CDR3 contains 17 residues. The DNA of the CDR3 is TGTGCCAGCAGCCCTCATTCACTAGCGGGAGTGGCAGATACGCAGTATTTT. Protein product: CASSPHSLAGVADTQYF.

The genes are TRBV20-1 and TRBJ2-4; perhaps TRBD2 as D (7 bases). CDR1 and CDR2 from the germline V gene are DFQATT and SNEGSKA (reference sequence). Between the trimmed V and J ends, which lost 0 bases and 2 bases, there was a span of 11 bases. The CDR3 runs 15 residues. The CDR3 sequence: CSARDPGGTKNIQYF. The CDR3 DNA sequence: TGCAGTGCTAGAGATCCGGGGGGCACCAAAAACATTCAGTACTTC.

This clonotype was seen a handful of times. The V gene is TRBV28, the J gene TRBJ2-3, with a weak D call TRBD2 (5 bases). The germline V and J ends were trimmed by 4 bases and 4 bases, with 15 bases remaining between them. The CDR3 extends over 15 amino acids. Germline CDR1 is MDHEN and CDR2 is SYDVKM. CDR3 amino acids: CASSYRETAADTQYF. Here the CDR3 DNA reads TGTGCCAGCAGTTACCGGGAAACAGCAGCAGATACGCAGTATTTT. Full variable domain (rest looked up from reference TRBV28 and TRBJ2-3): DVKVTQSSRYLVKRTGEKVFLECVQDMDHENMFWYRQDPGLGLRLIYFSYDVKMKEKGDIPEGYSVSREKKERFSLILESASTNQTSMYLCASSYRETAADTQYFGPGTRLTVL.

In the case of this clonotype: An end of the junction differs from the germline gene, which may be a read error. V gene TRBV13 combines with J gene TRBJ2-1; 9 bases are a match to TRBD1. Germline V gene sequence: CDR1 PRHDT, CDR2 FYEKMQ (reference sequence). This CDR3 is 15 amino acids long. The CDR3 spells CAGSLPGQGYNEQFF. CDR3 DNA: TGTGCCGGCAGCCTACCGGGACAGGGTTACAATGAGCAGTTCTTC. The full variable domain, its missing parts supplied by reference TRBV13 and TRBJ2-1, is AAGVIQSPRHLIKEKRETATLKCYPIPRHDTVYWYQQGPGQDPQFLISFYEKMQSDKGSIPDRFSAQQFSDYHSELNMSSLELGDSALYFCAGSLPGQGYNEQFFGPGTRLTVL.

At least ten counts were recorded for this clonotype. The DNA for the CDR3 is TGCGCCAGCAGCCAGTCGAAGTTAGCCAAAAACATTCAGTACTTC. Protein sequence: CASSQSKLAKNIQYF. V gene TRBV4-3 combines with J gene TRBJ2-4; no reliable D call. CDR1 and CDR2 from the germline V gene are LGHNA and YSLEER. This CDR3 contains 15 residues. The ends were cut back, 3 bases at V and 0 bases at J, with 9 bases in the middle.

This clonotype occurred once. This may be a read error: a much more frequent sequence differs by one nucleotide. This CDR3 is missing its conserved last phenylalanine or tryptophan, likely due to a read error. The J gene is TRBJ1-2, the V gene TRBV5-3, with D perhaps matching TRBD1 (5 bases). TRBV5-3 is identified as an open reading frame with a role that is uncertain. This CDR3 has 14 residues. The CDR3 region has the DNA TGTGCCAGCAGCTTGTGGGGACCAACGAATGGCTACACCTCC. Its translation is CASSLWGPTNGYTS.

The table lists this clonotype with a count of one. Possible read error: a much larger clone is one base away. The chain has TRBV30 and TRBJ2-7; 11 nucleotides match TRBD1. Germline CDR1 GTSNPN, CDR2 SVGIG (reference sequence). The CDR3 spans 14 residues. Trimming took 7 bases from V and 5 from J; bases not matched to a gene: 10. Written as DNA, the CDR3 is TGTGCCTTGGGGACCGGACAGGGGGCCCACGAGCAGTACTTC. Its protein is CALGTGQGAHEQYF.

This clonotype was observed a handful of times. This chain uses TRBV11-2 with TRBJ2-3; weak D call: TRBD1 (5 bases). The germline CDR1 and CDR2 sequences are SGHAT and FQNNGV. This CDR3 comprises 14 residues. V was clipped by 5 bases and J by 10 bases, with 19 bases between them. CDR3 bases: TGTGCCAGCAGCCAATTAGACAGCCTTGATGCGCAGTATTTT. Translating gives CASSQLDSLDAQYF.

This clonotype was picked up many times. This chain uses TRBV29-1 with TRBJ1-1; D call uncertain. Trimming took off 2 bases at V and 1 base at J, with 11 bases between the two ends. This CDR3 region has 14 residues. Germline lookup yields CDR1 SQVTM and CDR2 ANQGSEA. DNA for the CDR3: TGCAGCGTTGAAACGCCCCTGGGGAACACTGAAGCTTTCTTT. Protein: CSVETPLGNTEAFF.

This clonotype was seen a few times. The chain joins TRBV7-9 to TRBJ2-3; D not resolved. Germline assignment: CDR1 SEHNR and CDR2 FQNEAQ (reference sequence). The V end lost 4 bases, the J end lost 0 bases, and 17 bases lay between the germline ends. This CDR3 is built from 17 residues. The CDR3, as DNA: TGTGCCAGCAGCTCCCCCGTGGGTTACCTTAGCACAGATACGCAGTATTTT. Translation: CASSSPVGYLSTDTQYF.

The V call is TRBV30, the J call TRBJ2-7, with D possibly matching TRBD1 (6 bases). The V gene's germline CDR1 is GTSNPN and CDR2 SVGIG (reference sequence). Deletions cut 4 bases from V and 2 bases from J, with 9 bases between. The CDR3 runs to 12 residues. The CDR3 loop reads CAWKGDTYEQYF. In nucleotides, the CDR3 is TGTGCCTGGAAGGGGGACACCTACGAGCAGTACTTC.

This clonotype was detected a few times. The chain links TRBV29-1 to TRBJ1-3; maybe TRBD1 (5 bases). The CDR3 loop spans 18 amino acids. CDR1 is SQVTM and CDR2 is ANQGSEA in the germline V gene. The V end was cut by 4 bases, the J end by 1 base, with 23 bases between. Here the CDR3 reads CSVGGVDLISGSGNTIYF. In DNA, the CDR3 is TGCAGCGTTGGGGGCGTTGACCTGATAAGTGGGTCTGGAAACACCATATATTTT.

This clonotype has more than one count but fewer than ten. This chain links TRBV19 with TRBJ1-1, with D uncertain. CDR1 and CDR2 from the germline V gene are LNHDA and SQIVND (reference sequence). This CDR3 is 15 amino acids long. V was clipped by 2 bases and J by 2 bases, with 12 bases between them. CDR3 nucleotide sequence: TGTGCCAGTAGTATAATTTCGACGGGTAACACTGAAGCTTTCTTT. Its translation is CASSIISTGNTEAFF.